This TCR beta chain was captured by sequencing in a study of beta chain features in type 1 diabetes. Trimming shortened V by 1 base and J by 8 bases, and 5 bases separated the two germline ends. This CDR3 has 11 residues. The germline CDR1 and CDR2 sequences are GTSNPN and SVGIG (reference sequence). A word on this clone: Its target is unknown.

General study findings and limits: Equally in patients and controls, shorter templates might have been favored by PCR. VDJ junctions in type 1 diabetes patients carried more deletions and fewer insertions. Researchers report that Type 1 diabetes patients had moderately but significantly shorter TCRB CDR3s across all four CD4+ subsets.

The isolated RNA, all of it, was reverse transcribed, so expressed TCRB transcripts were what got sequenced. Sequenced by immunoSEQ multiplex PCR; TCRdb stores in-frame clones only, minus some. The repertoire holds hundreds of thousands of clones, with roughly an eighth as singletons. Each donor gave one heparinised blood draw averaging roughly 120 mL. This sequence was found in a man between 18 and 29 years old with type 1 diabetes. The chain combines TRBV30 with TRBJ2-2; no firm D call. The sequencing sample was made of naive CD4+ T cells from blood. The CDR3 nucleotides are TGTGCCTGGAGTGCCGAGGGGGAGCTGTTTTTT. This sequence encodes CAWSAEGELFF.